Each of the 30 T cell receptor beta chains below was sequenced from the same sample in a study of blood T cell repertoires in COVID-19. TCRdb's copy holds only in-frame clones and misses some; the assay was immunoSEQ multiplex PCR. Among just over 90,000 clones listed, 76% were seen once. The source material was peripheral blood. These receptors were collected from a man aged 65-85 years with acute or convalescent COVID-19.

The gene calls are TRBV15 and TRBJ2-1, with TRBD1 matching over 8 bases. CDR1 is LNHNV, CDR2 YYDKDF, per germline (reference sequence). With V trimmed by 3 bases and J by 3 bases, 4 bases remained unmatched. The CDR3 is 15 amino acids. The CDR3 protein is CATSSRDRSYNEQFF. The CDR3 coding sequence is TGTGCCACCAGCAGCCGGGACAGGAGCTACAATGAGCAGTTCTTC. The variable domain in full, completed from reference TRBV15 and TRBJ2-1, reads DAMVIQNPRYQVTQFGKPVTLSCSQTLNHNVMYWYQQKSSQAPKLLFHYYDKDFNNEADTPDNFQSRRPNTSFCFLDIRSPGLGDTAMYLCATSSRDRSYNEQFFGPGTRLTVL.

The V and J genes are TRBV19 and TRBJ1-5; D gene unclear. V dropped 4 bases and J dropped 7 bases, with 14 bases sitting between them. This CDR3 spans 14 amino acids. Germline values: CDR1 LNHDA, CDR2 SQIVND (reference sequence). The CDR3 DNA sequence: TGTGCCAGTAGTACCGGGTCGGTTATCCAGCCCCAGCATTTT. It encodes CASSTGSVIQPQHF.

This clone was seen more than once but under ten times. This sequence joins TRBV19 and TRBJ1-1, with a possible D match to TRBD1 (6 bases). Germline V CDR1 and CDR2: LNHDA, SQIVND (reference sequence). V was shortened by 8 bases and J by 2 bases, with 12 bases between the two germline ends. The CDR3 consists of 13 residues. CDR3 sequence (DNA): TGTGCCAGTGCAGACAGGCTTAACACTGAAGCTTTCTTT. Translated, it gives CASADRLNTEAFF. The entire variable domain, with the rest obtained from reference TRBV19 and TRBJ1-1, is as follows: DGGITQSPKYLFRKEGQNVTLSCEQNLNHDAMYWYRQDPGQGLRLIYYSQIVNDFQKGDIAEGYSVSREKKESFPLTVTSAQKNPTAFYLCASADRLNTEAFFGQGTRLTVV.

The chain uses TRBV15 and TRBJ1-1; no definite D call. The CDR3 loop spans 16 amino acids. V gave up 0 bases and J gave up 4 bases, with 15 bases separating them. Per germline, CDR1 LNHNV and CDR2 YYDKDF (reference sequence). The CDR3 DNA is TGTGCCACCAGCAGAGATCTTGAGGGTATCGGCACTGAAGCTTTCTTT. The encoded protein is CATSRDLEGIGTEAFF.

The gene calls are TRBV5-8 and TRBJ1-1; weak D call: TRBD1 (5 bases). Germline V gene sequence: CDR1 SGHTS, CDR2 YDEGEE. V gave up 3 bases and J gave up 5 bases, with 8 bases separating them. The length of the CDR3 is 12 residues. The CDR3: CASSSGFTEAFF. For the CDR3, the DNA is TGTGCCAGCAGCTCAGGGTTTACTGAAGCTTTCTTT.

The gene calls are TRBV4-1 and TRBJ1-5; D not resolved. Trimming took 0 bases from V and 7 from J, leaving 16 bases between them. CDR3 size: 16 residues. CDR1 is MGHRA and CDR2 is YSYEKL in the germline V gene. For the CDR3, the DNA is TGCGCCAGCAGCCAAGAGCCCGGCCTCTCGGGACAGCCCCAGCATTTT. Its translation: CASSQEPGLSGQPQHF.

The chain combines TRBV28 with TRBJ2-7; TRBD2 agrees at 12 bases. This CDR3 spans 17 amino acids. In germline, CDR1 is MDHEN, CDR2 SYDVKM. The ends lost 3 bases at V and 2 bases at J; junction bases unmatched: 8. CDR3 nucleotides: TGTGCCAGCAGTTTGTTTACTAGCGGGAGGTGGGCCTACGAGCAGTACTTC. Translating gives CASSLFTSGRWAYEQYF. Together with reference TRBV28 and TRBJ2-7, the CDR3 gives the full variable domain: DVKVTQSSRYLVKRTGEKVFLECVQDMDHENMFWYRQDPGLGLRLIYFSYDVKMKEKGDIPEGYSVSREKKERFSLILESASTNQTSMYLCASSLFTSGRWAYEQYFGPGTRLTVT.

This chain links TRBV5-1 with TRBJ1-6, with D maybe TRBD1 (5 bases). The V gene lost 0 bases and the J gene lost 8 bases, with 12 bases spanning the gap. This CDR3 is 15 amino acids long. Per germline, CDR1 SGHRS and CDR2 YFSETQ. As DNA, the CDR3 is TGCGCCAGCAGCTTGGGGTCTACAGGACATTCACCCCTCCACTTT. This encodes CASSLGSTGHSPLHF.

This clone was picked up a small number of times. The chain couples TRBV7-9 to TRBJ2-3, with 14 bases matching TRBD2. The CDR3 loop spans 17 amino acids. Germline V gene lookup returns CDR1 SEHNR and CDR2 FQNEAQ (reference sequence). The junction had 5 bases not matched to a gene; V was cut back by 4 bases and J by 2 bases. The CDR3: CASSSGLAGAFTDTQYF. In DNA, the CDR3 is TGTGCCAGCAGCTCGGGACTAGCGGGAGCCTTCACAGATACGCAGTATTTT.

This chain uses TRBV10-1 with TRBJ2-2; 8 nucleotides match TRBD1. Germline loops: CDR1 WNHNN, CDR2 SYGVQD (reference sequence). V was clipped by 6 bases and J by 4 bases; unmatched bases: 10. The CDR3 length is 16 residues. The CDR3 protein is CASSEDRGWGTGELFF. Here the CDR3 DNA reads TGCGCCAGCAGCGAAGACAGGGGATGGGGCACCGGGGAGCTGTTTTTT.

This chain links TRBV24-1 with TRBJ2-5, with 11 bases aligning to TRBD2. Losses at the gene ends were 6 bases for V and 2 bases for J; bases not matched to a gene: 4. The CDR3 has 15 residues. Per the germline V gene, CDR1 is KGHDR and CDR2 is SFDVKD. The CDR3 is CATSRTSGPQETQYF. CDR3 coding DNA: TGTGCCACCAGTAGGACTAGCGGGCCACAAGAGACCCAGTACTTC.

CDR3 sequence reads: CASSRPPGLAGGQETQYF. CDR3 DNA: TGCGCCAGCAGCCGTCCGCCGGGACTAGCGGGAGGACAAGAGACCCAGTACTTC. The chain links TRBV4-1 to TRBJ2-5; 15 nucleotides align to TRBD2. Trimming cost V 4 bases and J 2 bases; bases outside gene matches: 8. Germline CDR1 and CDR2: MGHRA and YSYEKL. This CDR3 is 18 amino acids long.

Only one count was recorded for this clone. The rearrangement joins TRBV19 to TRBJ2-7; D remains unclear. Looked up from germline, CDR1 is LNHDA and CDR2 is SQIVND (reference sequence). The CDR3 contains 14 residues. V lost 6 bases and J 2 bases, leaving 14 bases between the germline ends. The CDR3, as DNA: TGTGCCAGTAGCGCCACCCCGAGAACCTACGAGCAGTACTTC. Its protein product is CASSATPRTYEQYF.

This clone was detected a few times. This chain links TRBV28 with TRBJ1-1; 7 positions match TRBD1. Trimming cost V 5 bases and J 4 bases; bases outside gene matches: 10. CDR1 is MDHEN and CDR2 is SYDVKM in the germline V gene. There are 15 residues in the CDR3. The CDR3 region has the DNA TGTGCCAGCAGTCCCGCAAATACAGGGGTCACTGAAGCTTTCTTT. Amino acids: CASSPANTGVTEAFF.

The chain combines TRBV5-4 with TRBJ1-2; perhaps TRBD1 as D (5 bases). Trimming removed 0 bases at V and 5 bases at J, with 14 bases between. The CDR3 runs 15 residues. Germline V gives CDR1 SGHNT, CDR2 YYREEE (reference sequence). Here the CDR3 reads CASSLVTGPGYGYTF. Written as DNA, the CDR3 is TGTGCCAGCAGCTTGGTGACGGGCCCAGGGTATGGCTACACCTTC.

In this sample, this clone turned up many times. Other DNA sequences from this sample encode an identical CDR3 as well. V gene TRBV10-3 combines with J gene TRBJ2-7; no firm D call. The V end was cut by 3 bases, the J end by 3 bases, with 9 bases between. This CDR3 spans 13 amino acids. Germline lookup yields CDR1 ENHRY and CDR2 SYGVKD. The CDR3 loop is CAISESNSYEQYV. The CDR3, as DNA: TGTGCCATCAGTGAATCGAACAGCTACGAGCAGTACGTC.

The chain employs TRBV6-1 and TRBJ1-1; 9 nucleotides align to TRBD1. CDR1 is MNHNS and CDR2 is SASEGT in the germline V gene. The CDR3 has 15 amino acids. V trimming: 3 bases; J trimming: 1 base; junction bases outside the gene matches: 3. CDR3 bases: TGTGCCAGCAGTGACCCGGGACAGGGGAACACTGAAGCTTTCTTT. Translation: CASSDPGQGNTEAFF.

This chain uses TRBV18 with TRBJ2-5; 7 bases match TRBD1. This CDR3 has 14 residues. V shed 2 bases, J shed 4 bases, and the junction held 4 bases outside the gene matches. Germline V gene data show CDR1 as KGHSH and CDR2 as LQKENI. The CDR3 sequence is CASSPASGGETQYF. The CDR3 DNA is TGTGCCAGCTCACCAGCATCAGGGGGAGAGACCCAGTACTTC.

The V gene is TRBV5-1, the J gene TRBJ2-5; 8 nucleotides agree with TRBD1. CDR3 length: 15 amino acids. V gave up 0 bases and J gave up 2 bases; unmatched junction bases: 3. CDR1 is SGHRS, CDR2 YFSETQ, per germline. The chain's CDR3 is CASSLGNRGQETQYF. In DNA form, the CDR3 reads TGCGCCAGCAGCTTGGGGAACAGGGGGCAAGAGACCCAGTACTTC.

V gene TRBV10-2 combines with J gene TRBJ1-1; unclear D gene. V shed 7 bases and J shed 1 base, with 13 bases lying between them. Germline V gives CDR1 WSHSY, CDR2 SAAADI. There are 14 residues in the CDR3. As DNA, the CDR3 is TGCGCCAGCACCCTGGACGGGAGGAACACTGAAGCTTTCTTT. It codes for CASTLDGRNTEAFF.

This chain links TRBV7-2 with TRBJ1-1, with D maybe TRBD1 (5 bases). This CDR3 spans 13 amino acids. Trimming removed 1 base from V and 4 bases from J, with 7 bases in between. CDR1 and CDR2 from the germline V gene are SGHTA and FQGNSA. CDR3 bases: TGTGCCAGCAGCTTAGTGGGGCTCACTGAAGCTTTCTTT. This gives the protein CASSLVGLTEAFF.

This chain links TRBV27 with TRBJ2-3; D not certain. The CDR3 covers 14 residues. CDR1 and CDR2 (germline): MNHEY, SMNVEV (reference sequence). Trimming removed 5 bases at V and 2 bases at J, with 11 bases between. The CDR3 here is CASSLGGSTDTQYF. The CDR3 DNA follows: TGTGCCAGCAGTCTCGGCGGATCCACAGATACGCAGTATTTT.

V and J are TRBV3-1 (or the pseudogene TRBV3-2) and TRBJ1-1, with a possible D match to TRBD1 (5 bases). CDR1 LGHDT and CDR2 YNNKEL come from the germline V gene (reference sequence). The CDR3 has 15 amino acids. The ends were cut back, 3 bases at V and 1 base at J, with 12 bases in the middle. In DNA form, the CDR3 reads TGTGCCAGCAGCCAGACCCGGAGGGGGAACACTGAAGCTTTCTTT. This encodes CASSQTRRGNTEAFF.

The genes are TRBV9 and TRBJ2-7; 9 nucleotides agree with TRBD2. V gave up 4 bases and J gave up 5 bases; unmatched junction bases: 7. From germline, CDR1 is SGDLS and CDR2 YYNGEE. The CDR3 is 14 amino acids. The CDR3 DNA follows: TGTGCCAGCAGCTTTAGCGGGAGCGGCGACGAGCAGTACTTC. It is translated as CASSFSGSGDEQYF.

The rearrangement joins TRBV3-1 (or the pseudogene TRBV3-2) to TRBJ2-7, with D maybe TRBD1 (6 bases). Per germline, CDR1 LGHDT and CDR2 YNNKEL (reference sequence). The CDR3 is 17 amino acids. Trimming pared 0 bases from V and 3 bases from J, leaving 18 bases between. CDR3 in amino acids: CASSQDGPPGDGYEQYF. Here the CDR3 DNA reads TGTGCCAGCAGCCAAGATGGCCCCCCAGGGGATGGCTACGAGCAGTACTTC.

V usage is TRBV4-1 and J usage is TRBJ2-7; TRBD1 matches 9 bases. The trim removed 1 base at V and 3 bases at J, leaving 7 bases unmatched. CDR1 and CDR2 (germline): MGHRA, YSYEKL. CDR3 size: 16 residues. The DNA for the CDR3 is TGCGCCAGCAGCCAAGTCCCCGGGACAGGGATCTACGAGCAGTACTTC. Residues: CASSQVPGTGIYEQYF.

The V and J genes are TRBV4-2 and TRBJ2-3; 8 bases fit TRBD1. The ends lost 0 bases at V and 0 bases at J; junction bases unmatched: 5. The CDR3 covers 17 residues. The germline gives CDR1 LGHNA, CDR2 YNFKEQ. The CDR3 spells CASSQDEWTGSTDTQYF. CDR3 sequence (DNA): TGTGCCAGCAGCCAAGACGAATGGACAGGGAGCACAGATACGCAGTATTTT.

V and J are TRBV2 and TRBJ1-6, with TRBD1 as a possible D gene (6 bases). This CDR3 comprises 12 residues. Germline CDR1 SNHLY, CDR2 FYNNEI. V was clipped by 5 bases and J by 10 bases, with 9 bases between them. This chain's CDR3 is CASSQDRSPLHF. The DNA for the CDR3 is TGTGCCAGCAGTCAAGACAGGTCACCCCTCCACTTT.

V is TRBV24-1 and J is TRBJ2-5; tentative D call: TRBD1 (5 bases). The V gene's germline CDR1 is KGHDR and CDR2 SFDVKD. The CDR3 length is 16 residues. With 4 bases removed from V and 1 base from J, the gap between germline ends came to 15 bases. Here the CDR3 reads CATSESPDSLQETQYF. As DNA, the CDR3 is TGTGCCACCAGTGAGTCCCCTGACAGCCTCCAAGAGACCCAGTACTTC.

The V call is TRBV3-1 (or the pseudogene TRBV3-2), the J call TRBJ2-1, with 10 positions matching TRBD1. The CDR3 length is 16 residues. The V segment lost 5 bases and the J segment 5 bases; nucleotides outside the gene matches: 9. Germline V gives CDR1 LGHDT, CDR2 YNNKEL (reference sequence). The CDR3 coding sequence is TGTGCCAGCAGCACTCGGGACAGGGGTCGGCACAATGAGCAGTTCTTC. It is translated as CASSTRDRGRHNEQFF.